These 21 T cell receptor beta chains were sequenced from one sample in a study of Ad26.COV2.S vaccination and SARS-CoV-2 variants. Treatment denoted: around 19 received Ad26.COV2.S at low or high dose, single or two shots; several received placebo; per-sample allocation not given. Samples came from day 63 after the first vaccine or placebo injection. The table came from immunoSEQ multiplex PCR; TCRdb's copy has only in-frame clones and leaves some out. There are approximately 480,000 clones in the sample; 70% to 90% occur only once, and 10% to 15% lies in the top ten. The specimen was peripheral blood, collected in a trial of Ad26.COV2.S vaccine versus placebo. These receptors all stem from a person aged 18-60 years who received the Ad26.COV2.S COVID-19 vaccine or a placebo.

The genes are TRBV27 and TRBJ2-2, with D uncertain. V dropped 0 bases and J dropped 8 bases, with 4 bases sitting between them. The CDR3 consists of 12 residues. Germline assignment: CDR1 MNHEY and CDR2 SMNVEV (reference sequence). The CDR3 nucleotides are TGTGCCAGCAGTTTATCGTGGGGGGAGCTGTTTTTT. It specifies CASSLSWGELFF.

The chain uses TRBV5-4 and TRBJ2-7; 7 bases are a match to TRBD1. Germline trimming cut 0 bases from V and 3 bases from J; bases unmatched to any gene: 9. CDR1 and CDR2 from the germline V gene are SGHNT and YYREEE (reference sequence). This CDR3 region has 16 residues. The CDR3 nucleotides are TGTGCCAGCAGCTTGGGACCCGACAGGGTCGTCTACGAGCAGTACTTC. Protein sequence: CASSLGPDRVVYEQYF.

The chain couples TRBV28 to TRBJ1-4, with 10 bases aligning to TRBD1. The CDR3 contains 14 residues. Trimming cost V 6 bases and J 8 bases; bases outside gene matches: 6. CDR1 is MDHEN and CDR2 is SYDVKM in the germline V gene. The CDR3 loop reads CASRKTGGPEKLFF. Written as DNA, the CDR3 is TGTGCCAGCAGGAAGACAGGGGGCCCCGAAAAACTGTTTTTT. The full variable domain, its missing parts supplied by reference TRBV28 and TRBJ1-4, is DVKVTQSSRYLVKRTGEKVFLECVQDMDHENMFWYRQDPGLGLRLIYFSYDVKMKEKGDIPEGYSVSREKKERFSLILESASTNQTSMYLCASRKTGGPEKLFFGSGTQLSVL.

The V gene is TRBV30, the J gene TRBJ1-6; 8 nucleotides agree with TRBD1. The CDR3 runs 14 residues. With 5 bases clipped from V and 9 bases from J, the junction kept 9 bases outside the gene matches. The germline CDR1 and CDR2 sequences are GTSNPN and SVGIG (reference sequence). CDR3 amino acids: CAWGTGFFGSPLHF. The CDR3 DNA is TGTGCCTGGGGGACAGGTTTTTTCGGTTCACCCCTCCACTTT.

V gene TRBV6-1 combines with J gene TRBJ2-3; 8 bases agree with TRBD2. V lost 4 bases, J lost 0 bases, and 6 bases stayed unmatched. This CDR3 is 16 amino acids long. CDR1 is MNHNS and CDR2 is SASEGT in the germline V gene. Written as DNA, the CDR3 is TGTGCCAGCAGTGTGAGTAGCGGGGCTAGCACAGATACGCAGTATTTT. It codes for CASSVSSGASTDTQYF.

The chain carries TRBV30 and TRBJ2-1, with unresolved D. This CDR3 region has 12 residues. In germline, CDR1 is GTSNPN, CDR2 SVGIG (reference sequence). Trimming took off 2 bases at V and 11 bases at J, with 13 bases between the two ends. CDR3 residues: CAWSPHSAKQFF. As DNA, the CDR3 is TGTGCCTGGAGTCCCCACTCCGCGAAGCAGTTCTTC. The entire variable domain, with the rest obtained from reference TRBV30 and TRBJ2-1, is as follows: SQTIHQWPATLVQPVGSPLSLECTVEGTSNPNLYWYRQAAGRGLQLLFYSVGIGQISSEVPQNLSASRPQDRQFILSSKKLLLSDSGFYLCAWSPHSAKQFFGPGTRLTVL.

The chain carries TRBV28 and TRBJ2-1; D not resolved. The V end was cut by 7 bases, the J end by 4 bases, with 11 bases between. Germline CDR1 and CDR2: MDHEN and SYDVKM. The CDR3 is 13 amino acids. CDR3 sequence (DNA): TGTGCCAGCAACCCCACGAGTTACAATGAGCAGTTCTTC. It translates to CASNPTSYNEQFF.

This clone came up a few times. The V and J genes are TRBV2 and TRBJ1-2; D is ambiguous. The germline V gene has CDR1 SNHLY and CDR2 FYNNEI. The CDR3 runs 14 residues. V shed 2 bases and J shed 4 bases, with 11 bases lying between them. The CDR3 DNA sequence: TGTGCCAGCAGTGAAAGCGTTGGGGTCTATGGCTACACCTTC. This codes for CASSESVGVYGYTF.

The CDR3 here is CASSRDRGGEQFF. The CDR3 DNA follows: TGTGCCAGCAGTAGGGACAGGGGGGGCGAGCAGTTCTTC. The chain couples TRBV2 to TRBJ2-1, with 11 nucleotides matching TRBD1. Per the germline V gene, CDR1 is SNHLY and CDR2 is FYNNEI. There are 13 residues in the CDR3. Trimming at V came to 5 bases and at J to 10 bases, leaving 4 bases not matched to a gene.

This chain uses TRBV6-5 with TRBJ2-1, with D perhaps TRBD1 (5 bases). Germline CDR1 reads MNHEY; CDR2 reads SVGAGI. This CDR3 has 16 residues. Trimming pared 2 bases from V and 1 base from J, leaving 12 bases between. The CDR3 region is CASSYRGLGSYNEQFF. CDR3 coding DNA: TGTGCCAGCAGTTACAGGGGTTTAGGGTCCTACAATGAGCAGTTCTTC.

V is TRBV2 and J is TRBJ1-5, with TRBD1 as a possible D gene (5 bases). There are 14 residues in the CDR3. Trimming cost V 6 bases and J 11 bases, with 20 bases left between them. Germline CDR1 and CDR2: SNHLY and FYNNEI. The CDR3 is CASSLEGPLGSQHF. The DNA of the CDR3 is TGTGCCAGCAGCCTCGAGGGGCCCCTCGGGTCCCAGCATTTT.

The chain recombines TRBV9 with TRBJ1-2; TRBD1 might be the D (5 bases). The CDR3 extends over 14 amino acids. The germline gives CDR1 SGDLS, CDR2 YYNGEE. Between the trimmed V and J ends, which lost 3 bases and 6 bases, there was a span of 15 bases. The DNA of the CDR3 is TGTGCCAGCAGCGGACCGAATGGGGGTAATGGCTACACCTTC. This encodes CASSGPNGGNGYTF. The entire variable domain, with the rest obtained from reference TRBV9 and TRBJ1-2, is as follows: DSGVTQTPKHLITATGQRVTLRCSPRSGDLSVYWYQQSLDQGLQFLIQYYNGEERAKGNILERFSAQQFPDLHSELNLSSLELGDSALYFCASSGPNGGNGYTFGSGTRLTVV.

This chain uses TRBV4-1 with TRBJ2-1; possible D gene TRBD2, 11 bases. The CDR3 runs 20 residues. Between the trimmed V and J ends, which lost 5 bases and 7 bases, there was a span of 33 bases. Germline-derived CDR1 and CDR2 are MGHRA and YSYEKL. CDR3 region: CASSSLPGTSGQGVRNEQFF. As DNA, the CDR3 is TGCGCCAGCAGCTCCCTCCCCGGGACTAGCGGACAGGGGGTGAGGAATGAGCAGTTCTTC.

The J gene is TRBJ2-2, the V gene TRBV28; 8 nucleotides line up with TRBD2. CDR1 and CDR2 (germline): MDHEN, SYDVKM. The CDR3 is made up of 15 amino acids. The junction had 2 bases not matched to a gene; V was cut back by 5 bases and J by 0 bases. In nucleotides, the CDR3 is TGTGCCAGCAGTATAGCGGGAACGAACACCGGGGAGCTGTTTTTT. Its translation: CASSIAGTNTGELFF.

This clone was recorded only once. This rearrangement joins TRBV30 to TRBJ1-1; no firm D call. CDR1 is GTSNPN and CDR2 is SVGIG in the germline V gene (reference sequence). Trimming shortened V by 0 bases and J by 0 bases, and 11 bases separated the two germline ends. This CDR3 is built from 15 residues. The CDR3 region is CAWSVSGSLNTEAFF. CDR3 nucleotides: TGTGCCTGGAGTGTTTCGGGCAGCTTGAACACTGAAGCTTTCTTT.

The chain has TRBV6-6 and TRBJ1-5; D may be TRBD1 (5 bases). Trimming removed 3 bases from V and 10 bases from J, with 7 bases in between. The germline gives CDR1 MNHNY, CDR2 SVGAGI (reference sequence). The CDR3 consists of 11 residues. In DNA form, the CDR3 reads TGTGCCAGCAGTTATGGGGACCCCCAGCATTTT. Translating it yields CASSYGDPQHF.

This chain connects TRBV19 to TRBJ2-2; 7 nucleotides agree with TRBD2. The V gene's germline CDR1 is LNHDA and CDR2 SQIVND (reference sequence). J was trimmed by 3 bases and V by 5 bases; bases with no gene match: 3. The CDR3 is 14 residues long. CDR3 in DNA: TGTGCCAGTAGTGGGCTAGCGGACACCGGGGAGCTGTTTTTT. This sequence encodes CASSGLADTGELFF.

V is TRBV6-1 and J is TRBJ1-1; D is unclear. CDR1 and CDR2 (germline): MNHNS, SASEGT. The V and J ends lost 0 bases and 8 bases respectively, with 10 bases between them. The CDR3 is 13 amino acids. CDR3 bases: TGTGCCAGCAGTGAAGCCCTCCCCCCAGAAGCTTTCTTT. Residues: CASSEALPPEAFF.

A few counts support this clone. The CDR3 nucleotides read TGTGCCTGGAGTGTAGGTCTAGCCAAAAACATTCAGTACTTC. It specifies CAWSVGLAKNIQYF. The chain combines TRBV30 with TRBJ2-4; D unclear. The V end lost 0 bases, the J end lost 0 bases, and 6 bases lay between the germline ends. The germline V gene encodes CDR1 GTSNPN and CDR2 SVGIG (reference sequence). The CDR3 has 14 amino acids.

The CDR3 DNA sequence: TGTGCCAGCAGTGGTGGGACTAGGTCTGGGGCCAACGTCCTGACTTTC. It yields the protein CASSGGTRSGANVLTF. The genes are TRBV6-6 and TRBJ2-6, with 8 bases that match TRBD2. With 5 bases clipped from V and 1 base from J, the junction kept 4 bases outside the gene matches. Germline values: CDR1 MNHNY, CDR2 SVGAGI (reference sequence). CDR3 size: 16 residues.

The V and J genes are TRBV2 and TRBJ2-5; D not resolved. This CDR3 region has 13 residues. Germline V CDR1 and CDR2: SNHLY, FYNNEI. V was pared by 7 bases and J by 4 bases, with 13 bases between. CDR3 bases: TGTGCCAGCATGGAAAGGGAAGGAGAGACCCAGTACTTC. This codes for CASMEREGETQYF.